The sequence of this TCR beta chain was determined in a study of T cell changes during pregnancy in multiple sclerosis. TCRdb keeps only in-frame clones here, not all; method: immunoSEQ multiplex PCR. In the table there are over 100,000 clones, about 90% of which are singletons. Looked up from germline, CDR1 is ENHRY and CDR2 is SYGVKD. Trimming took 11 bases from V and 0 from J; bases not matched to a gene: 15. This CDR3 has 17 residues. This TCR derives from a female donor with multiple sclerosis, enrolled in a pregnancy study. The chain links TRBV10-3 to TRBJ1-4; TRBD1 agrees at 7 bases. Sequences were derived from peripheral blood, sampled in the third trimester of pregnancy. The CDR3 protein is CASKAGGGFATNEKLFF. DNA for the CDR3: TGTGCCTCCAAAGCGGGAGGGGGCTTTGCAACTAATGAAAAACTGTTTTTT.